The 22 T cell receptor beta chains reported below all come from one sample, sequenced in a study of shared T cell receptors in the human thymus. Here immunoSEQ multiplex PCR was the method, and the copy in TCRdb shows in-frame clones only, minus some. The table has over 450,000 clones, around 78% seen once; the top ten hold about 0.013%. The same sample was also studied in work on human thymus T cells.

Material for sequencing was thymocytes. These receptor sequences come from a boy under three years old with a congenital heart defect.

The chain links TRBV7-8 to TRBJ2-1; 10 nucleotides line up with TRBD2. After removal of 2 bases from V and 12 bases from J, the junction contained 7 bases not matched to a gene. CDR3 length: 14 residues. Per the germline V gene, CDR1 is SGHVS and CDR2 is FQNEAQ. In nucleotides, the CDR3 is TGTGCCAGCAGCTTACGGCCTAGCGGGAGTTCGCAGTTCTTC. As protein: CASSLRPSGSSQFF.

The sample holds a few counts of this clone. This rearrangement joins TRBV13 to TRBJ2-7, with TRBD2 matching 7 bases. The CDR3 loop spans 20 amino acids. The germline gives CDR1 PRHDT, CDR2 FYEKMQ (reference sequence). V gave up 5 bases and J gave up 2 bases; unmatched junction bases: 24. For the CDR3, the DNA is TGTGCCAGCAGCCGCGCCCAGGGTTCATTGCGGGAGAACATAACCTACGAGCAGTACTTC. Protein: CASSRAQGSLRENITYEQYF.

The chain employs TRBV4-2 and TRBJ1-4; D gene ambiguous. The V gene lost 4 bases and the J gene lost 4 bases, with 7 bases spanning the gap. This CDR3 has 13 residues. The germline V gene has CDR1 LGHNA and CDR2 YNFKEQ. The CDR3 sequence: CASSPSRNEKLFF. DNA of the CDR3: TGTGCCAGCAGCCCGTCTCGTAATGAAAAACTGTTTTTT.

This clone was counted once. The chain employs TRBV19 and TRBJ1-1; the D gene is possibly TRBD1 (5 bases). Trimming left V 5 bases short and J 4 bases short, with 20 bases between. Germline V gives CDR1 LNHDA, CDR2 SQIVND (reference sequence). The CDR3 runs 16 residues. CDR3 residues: CASSLLVGGAGTEAFF. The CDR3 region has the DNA TGTGCCAGTAGTCTGCTTGTCGGGGGAGCGGGCACTGAAGCTTTCTTT.

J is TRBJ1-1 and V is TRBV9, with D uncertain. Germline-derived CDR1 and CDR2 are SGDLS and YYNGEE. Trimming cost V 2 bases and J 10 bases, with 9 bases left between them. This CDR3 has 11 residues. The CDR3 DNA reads TGTGCCAGCAGCGTTAGCGAGGTAGCTTTCTTT. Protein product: CASSVSEVAFF.

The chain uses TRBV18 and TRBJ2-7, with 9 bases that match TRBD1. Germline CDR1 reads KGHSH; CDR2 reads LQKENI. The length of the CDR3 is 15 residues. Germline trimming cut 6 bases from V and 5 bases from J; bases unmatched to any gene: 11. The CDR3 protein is CASSRHGDRVDEQYF. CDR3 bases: TGTGCCAGCTCGCGACACGGGGACAGGGTCGACGAGCAGTACTTC.

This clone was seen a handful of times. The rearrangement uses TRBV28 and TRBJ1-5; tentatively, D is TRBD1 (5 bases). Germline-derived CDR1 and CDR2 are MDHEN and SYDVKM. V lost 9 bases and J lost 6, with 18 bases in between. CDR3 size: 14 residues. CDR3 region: CASSEGQGSQPQHF. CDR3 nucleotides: TGTGCCAGTTCAGAAGGGCAGGGAAGTCAGCCCCAGCATTTT.

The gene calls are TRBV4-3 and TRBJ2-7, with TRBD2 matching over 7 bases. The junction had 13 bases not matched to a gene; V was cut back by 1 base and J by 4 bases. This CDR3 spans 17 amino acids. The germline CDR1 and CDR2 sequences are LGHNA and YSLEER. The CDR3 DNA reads TGCGCCAGCAGCCAAGTGGGTCCGGGAGCGGGATCTTACGAGCAGTACTTC. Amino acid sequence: CASSQVGPGAGSYEQYF.

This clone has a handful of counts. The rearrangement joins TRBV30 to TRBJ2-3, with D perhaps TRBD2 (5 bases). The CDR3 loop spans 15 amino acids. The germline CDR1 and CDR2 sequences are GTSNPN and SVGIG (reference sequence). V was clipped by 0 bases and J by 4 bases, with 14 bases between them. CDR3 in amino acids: CAWSVSGSSADTQYF. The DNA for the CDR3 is TGTGCCTGGAGTGTAAGTGGGAGTAGTGCAGATACGCAGTATTTT.

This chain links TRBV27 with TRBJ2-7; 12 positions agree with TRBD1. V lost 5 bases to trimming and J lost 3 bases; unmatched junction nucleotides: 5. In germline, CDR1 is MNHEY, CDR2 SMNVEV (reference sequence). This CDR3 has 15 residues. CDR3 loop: CASSQGQGARYEQYF. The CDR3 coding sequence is TGTGCCAGCAGTCAGGGACAGGGGGCGCGCTACGAGCAGTACTTC.

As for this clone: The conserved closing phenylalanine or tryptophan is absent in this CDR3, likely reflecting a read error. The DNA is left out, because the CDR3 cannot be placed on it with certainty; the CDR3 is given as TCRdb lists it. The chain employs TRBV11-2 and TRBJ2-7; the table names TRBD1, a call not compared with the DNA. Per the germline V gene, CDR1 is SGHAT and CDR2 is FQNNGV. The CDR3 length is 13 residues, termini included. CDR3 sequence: CASSSRTVTSGHN.

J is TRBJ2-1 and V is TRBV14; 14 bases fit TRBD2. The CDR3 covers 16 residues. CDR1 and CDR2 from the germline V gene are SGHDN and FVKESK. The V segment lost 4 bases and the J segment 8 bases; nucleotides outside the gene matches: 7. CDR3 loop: CASSRRLAGGPHEQFF. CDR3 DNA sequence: TGTGCCAGCAGCCGTCGACTAGCGGGAGGGCCGCATGAGCAGTTCTTC.

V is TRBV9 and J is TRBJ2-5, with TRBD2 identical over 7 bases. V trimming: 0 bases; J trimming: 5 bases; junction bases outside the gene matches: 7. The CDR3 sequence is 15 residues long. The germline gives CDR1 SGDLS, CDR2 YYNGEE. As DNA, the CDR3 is TGTGCCAGCAGCGTAGCGGGAGGCTGGCGGGAGACCCAGTACTTC. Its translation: CASSVAGGWRETQYF.

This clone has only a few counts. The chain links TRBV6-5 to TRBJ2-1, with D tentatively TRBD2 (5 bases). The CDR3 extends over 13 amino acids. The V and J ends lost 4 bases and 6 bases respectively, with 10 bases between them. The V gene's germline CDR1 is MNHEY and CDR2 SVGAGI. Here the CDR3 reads CASSFGGSNEQFF. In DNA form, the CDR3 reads TGTGCCAGCAGTTTTGGCGGGTCCAATGAGCAGTTCTTC.

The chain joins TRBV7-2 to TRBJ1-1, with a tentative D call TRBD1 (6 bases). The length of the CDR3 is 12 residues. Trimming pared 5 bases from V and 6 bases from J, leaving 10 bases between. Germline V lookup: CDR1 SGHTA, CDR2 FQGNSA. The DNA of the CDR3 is TGTGCCAGCAGCCCAGGACAGTCTGAAGCTTTCTTT. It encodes CASSPGQSEAFF.

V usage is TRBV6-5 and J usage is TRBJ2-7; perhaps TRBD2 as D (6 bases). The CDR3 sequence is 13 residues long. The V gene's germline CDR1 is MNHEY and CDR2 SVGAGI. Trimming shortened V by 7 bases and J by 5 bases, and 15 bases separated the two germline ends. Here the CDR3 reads CASTLEGENEQYF. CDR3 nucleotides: TGTGCCAGCACCTTGGAGGGAGAAAACGAGCAGTACTTC.

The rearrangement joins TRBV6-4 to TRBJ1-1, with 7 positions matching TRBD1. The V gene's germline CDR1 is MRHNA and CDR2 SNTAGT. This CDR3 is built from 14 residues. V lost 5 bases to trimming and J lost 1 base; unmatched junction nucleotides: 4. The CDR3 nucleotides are TGTGCCAGCAGTTCAGGGGGAGAGAACACTGAAGCTTTCTTT. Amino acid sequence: CASSSGGENTEAFF.

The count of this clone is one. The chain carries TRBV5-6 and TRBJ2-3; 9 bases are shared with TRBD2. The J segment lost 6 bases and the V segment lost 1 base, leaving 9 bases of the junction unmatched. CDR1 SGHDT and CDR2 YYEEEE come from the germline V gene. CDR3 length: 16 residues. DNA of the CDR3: TGTGCCAGCAGCTTGTCCCGCGGGAGGGCCAAGGATACGCAGTATTTT. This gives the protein CASSLSRGRAKDTQYF.

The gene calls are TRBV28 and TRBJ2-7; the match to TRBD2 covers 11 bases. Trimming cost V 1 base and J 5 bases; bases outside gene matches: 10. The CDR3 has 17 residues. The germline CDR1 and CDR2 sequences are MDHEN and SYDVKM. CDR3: CASSLSGTSGVGDEQYF. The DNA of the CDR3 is TGTGCCAGCAGTTTATCCGGGACTAGCGGCGTCGGCGACGAGCAGTACTTC.

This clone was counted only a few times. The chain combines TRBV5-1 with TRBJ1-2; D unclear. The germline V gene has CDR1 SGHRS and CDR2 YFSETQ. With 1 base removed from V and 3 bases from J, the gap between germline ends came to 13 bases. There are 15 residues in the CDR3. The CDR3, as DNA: TGCGCCAGCAGCTTGAGGGAGGGAGGAGACTATGGCTACACCTTC. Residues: CASSLREGGDYGYTF.

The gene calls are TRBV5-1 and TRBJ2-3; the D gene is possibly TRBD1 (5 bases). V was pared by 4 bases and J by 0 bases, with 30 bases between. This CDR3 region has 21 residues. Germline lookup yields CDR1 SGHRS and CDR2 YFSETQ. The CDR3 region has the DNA TGCGCCAGCAGCCTCTACCCCACGAGACAGCTAGATAATGCTAGCACAGATACGCAGTATTTT. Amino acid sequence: CASSLYPTRQLDNASTDTQYF.

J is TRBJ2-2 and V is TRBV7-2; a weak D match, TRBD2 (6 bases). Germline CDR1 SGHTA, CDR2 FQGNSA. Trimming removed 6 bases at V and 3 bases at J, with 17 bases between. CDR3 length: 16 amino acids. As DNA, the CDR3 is TGTGCCAGCAGTCCCCCGACGGGGGTGTACACCGGGGAGCTGTTTTTT. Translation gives CASSPPTGVYTGELFF.